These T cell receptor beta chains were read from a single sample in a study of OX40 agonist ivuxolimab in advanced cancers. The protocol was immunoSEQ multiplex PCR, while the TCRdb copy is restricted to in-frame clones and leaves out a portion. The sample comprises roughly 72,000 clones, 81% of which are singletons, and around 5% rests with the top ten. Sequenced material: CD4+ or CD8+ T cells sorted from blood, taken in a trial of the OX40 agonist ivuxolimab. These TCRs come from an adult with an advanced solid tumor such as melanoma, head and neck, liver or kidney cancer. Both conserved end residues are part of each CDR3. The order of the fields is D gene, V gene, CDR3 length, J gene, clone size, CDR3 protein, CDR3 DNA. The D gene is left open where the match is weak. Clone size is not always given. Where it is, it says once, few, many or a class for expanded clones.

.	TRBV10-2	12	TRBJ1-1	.	CASSGSYTEAFF	TGCGCCAGCAGTGGTAGTTACACTGAAGCTTTCTTT
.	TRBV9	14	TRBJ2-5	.	CASSATGTSETQYF	TGTGCCAGCAGCGCTACCGGGACATCGGAGACCCAGTACTTC
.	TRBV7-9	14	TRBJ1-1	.	CASSLMIGETEAFF	TGTGCCAGCAGCTTAATGATCGGGGAAACTGAAGCTTTCTTT
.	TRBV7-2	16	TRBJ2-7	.	CASSPMGIGVGYEQYF	TGTGCCAGCAGCCCAATGGGGATAGGGGTCGGGTACGAGCAGTACTTC
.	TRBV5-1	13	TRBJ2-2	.	CASRSGEAGELFF	TGCGCCAGCAGATCAGGGGAAGCCGGGGAGCTGTTTTTT
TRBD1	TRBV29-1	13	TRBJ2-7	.	CSVDGTGGGEQYF	TGCAGCGTTGACGGGACAGGGGGAGGCGAGCAGTACTTC
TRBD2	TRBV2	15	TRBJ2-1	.	CASSGLAGGLNEQFF	TGTGCCAGCAGTGGACTAGCGGGAGGGCTTAATGAGCAGTTCTTC
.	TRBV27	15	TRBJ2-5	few	CASSLRFSRDETQYF	TGTGCCAGCAGTTTACGGTTTTCCAGGGACGAGACCCAGTACTTC
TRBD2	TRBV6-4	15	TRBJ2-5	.	CASSDSGGGQETQYF	TGTGCCAGCAGTGACTCGGGGGGGGGCCAAGAGACCCAGTACTTC
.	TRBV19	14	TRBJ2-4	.	CASSIGTYKNIQYF	TGTGCCAGTAGTATTGGCACCTACAAAAACATTCAGTACTTC
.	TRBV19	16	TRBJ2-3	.	CASSIGGAGSTDTQYF	TGTGCCAGTAGTATTGGGGGGGCTGGTAGCACAGATACGCAGTATTTT
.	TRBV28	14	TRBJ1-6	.	CASSFLGVNSPLHF	TGTGCCAGCAGTTTTCTAGGGGTCAATTCACCCCTCCACTTT
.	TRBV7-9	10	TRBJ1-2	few	CASAGGGYTF	TGTGCCAGCGCTGGGGGTGGCTACACCTTC
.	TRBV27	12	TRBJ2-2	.	CASRGNTGELFF	TGTGCCAGTCGAGGAAACACCGGGGAGCTGTTTTTT
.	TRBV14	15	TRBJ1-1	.	CASSQVGQGNTEAFF	TGTGCCAGCAGCCAAGTTGGTCAGGGGAACACTGAAGCTTTCTTT
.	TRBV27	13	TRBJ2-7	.	CDNTKGSPYEQYF	TGTGACAATACCAAGGGTTCCCCCTACGAGCAGTACTTC
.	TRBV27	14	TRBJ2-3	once	CASSLATSADTQYF	TGTGCCAGCAGTTTGGCGACTAGTGCAGATACGCAGTATTTT
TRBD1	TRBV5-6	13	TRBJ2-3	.	CASSTGGSDTQYF	TGTGCCAGCAGCACAGGGGGCTCAGATACGCAGTATTTT
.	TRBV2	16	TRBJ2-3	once	CASSELFLQTVDTQYF	TGTGCCAGCAGTGAACTTTTCCTCCAGACCGTAGATACGCAGTATTTT
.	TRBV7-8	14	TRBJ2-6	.	CASSMDSGANVLTF	TGTGCCAGCAGCATGGACTCTGGGGCCAACGTCCTGACTTTC
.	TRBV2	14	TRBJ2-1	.	CATKQGSENNEQFF	TGTGCCACCAAACAGGGATCTGAAAACAATGAGCAGTTCTTC
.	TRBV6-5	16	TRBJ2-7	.	CASSYSRQGSRYEQYF	TGTGCCAGCAGTTACTCGAGGCAGGGATCTAGGTACGAGCAGTACTTC
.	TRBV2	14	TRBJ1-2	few	CASSEVTRSYGYTF	TGTGCCAGCAGTGAAGTTACAAGAAGCTATGGCTACACCTTC
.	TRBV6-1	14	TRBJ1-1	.	CASSELFNSREAFF	TGTGCCAGCAGTGAACTGTTCAACTCGAGGGAAGCTTTCTTT
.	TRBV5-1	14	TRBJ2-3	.	CASSPQGPPDTQYF	TGCGCCAGCAGCCCCCAAGGACCCCCAGATACGCAGTATTTT
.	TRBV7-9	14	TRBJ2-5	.	CASSTSGFQETQYF	TGTGCCAGCAGCACTTCAGGGTTCCAAGAGACCCAGTACTTC
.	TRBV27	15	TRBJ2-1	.	CASSLGSGVYNEQFF	TGTGCCAGCAGCCTGGGGAGCGGAGTCTACAATGAGCAGTTCTTC
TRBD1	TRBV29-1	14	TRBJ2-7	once	CSARLRDRAYEQYF	TGCAGCGCGAGACTCCGGGACAGGGCCTACGAGCAGTACTTC
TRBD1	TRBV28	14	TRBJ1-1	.	CASSYPQQGAEAFF	TGTGCCAGCAGTTACCCTCAACAGGGGGCTGAAGCTTTCTTT
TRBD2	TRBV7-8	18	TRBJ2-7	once	CASSSLGLAGGGLYEQYF	TGTGCCAGCAGCTCATTGGGACTAGCGGGAGGTGGCCTCTACGAGCAGTACTTC
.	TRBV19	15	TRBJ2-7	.	CASTPTGQSYLQQYF	TGTGCCAGTACCCCAACTGGGCAGTCCTACTTACAGCAGTACTTC
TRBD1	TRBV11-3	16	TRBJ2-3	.	CASSLEGTGGWDTQYF	TGTGCCAGCAGCTTAGAAGGGACAGGGGGCTGGGATACGCAGTATTTT
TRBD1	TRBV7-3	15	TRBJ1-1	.	CASSVAGQGIGEAFF	TGTGCCAGCAGCGTGGCAGGACAGGGAATCGGTGAAGCTTTCTTT
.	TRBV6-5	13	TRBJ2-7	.	CASSRGTFYEQYF	TGTGCCAGCAGCAGAGGAACCTTCTACGAGCAGTACTTC
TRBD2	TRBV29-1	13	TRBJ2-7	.	CSVVLAGAYEQYF	TGCAGCGTTGTCCTAGCGGGGGCCTACGAGCAGTACTTC
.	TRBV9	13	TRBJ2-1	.	CASTNRVSNEQFF	TGTGCCAGCACCAATCGAGTTAGCAATGAGCAGTTCTTC
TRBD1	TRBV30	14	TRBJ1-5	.	CAWQTGGGNQPQHF	TGTGCCTGGCAAACAGGGGGTGGCAATCAGCCCCAGCATTTT
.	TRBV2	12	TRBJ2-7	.	CASSLRGYEQYF	TGTGCCAGCAGTCTCCGCGGTTACGAGCAGTACTTC
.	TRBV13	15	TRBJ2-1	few	CASSLPDNPLQEQFF	TGTGCCAGCAGTCTCCCGGACAACCCCCTCCAAGAGCAGTTCTTC
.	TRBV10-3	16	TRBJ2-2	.	CAISAGAAANTGELFF	TGTGCCATCAGTGCCGGGGCGGCAGCGAACACCGGGGAGCTGTTTTTT
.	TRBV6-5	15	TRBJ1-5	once	CASRPPGSLRQPQHF	TGTGCCAGCAGGCCCCCGGGCAGTCTCAGGCAGCCCCAGCATTTT
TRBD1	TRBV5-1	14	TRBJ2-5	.	CASSSGTAQETQYF	TGCGCCAGCAGCTCCGGGACAGCTCAAGAGACCCAGTACTTC
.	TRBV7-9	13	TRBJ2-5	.	CASSLGGEETQYF	TGTGCCAGCAGCTTAGGGGGAGAAGAGACCCAGTACTTC
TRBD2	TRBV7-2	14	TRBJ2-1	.	CASSFGLAGNEQFF	TGTGCCAGCAGCTTTGGACTAGCCGGCAATGAGCAGTTCTTC
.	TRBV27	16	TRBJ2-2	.	CASSSGTVSNTGELFF	TGTGCCAGCAGCTCCGGGACGGTCTCGAACACCGGGGAGCTGTTTTTT
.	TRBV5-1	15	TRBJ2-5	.	CASSSQGPQGETQYF	TGCGCCAGCAGCTCGCAGGGGCCACAGGGAGAGACCCAGTACTTC